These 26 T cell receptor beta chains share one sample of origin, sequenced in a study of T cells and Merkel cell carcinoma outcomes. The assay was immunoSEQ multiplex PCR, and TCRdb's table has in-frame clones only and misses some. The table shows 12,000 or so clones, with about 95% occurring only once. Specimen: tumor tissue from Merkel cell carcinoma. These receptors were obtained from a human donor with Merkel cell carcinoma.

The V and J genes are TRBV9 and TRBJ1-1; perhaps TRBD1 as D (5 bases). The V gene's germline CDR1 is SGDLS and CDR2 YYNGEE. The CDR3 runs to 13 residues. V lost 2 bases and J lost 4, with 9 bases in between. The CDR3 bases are TGTGCCAGCAGCGTGGGGGACGGCACTGAAGCTTTCTTT. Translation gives CASSVGDGTEAFF.

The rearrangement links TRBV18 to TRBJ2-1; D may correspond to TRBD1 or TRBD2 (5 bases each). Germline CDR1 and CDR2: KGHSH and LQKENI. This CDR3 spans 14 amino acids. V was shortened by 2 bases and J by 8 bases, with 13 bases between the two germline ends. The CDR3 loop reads CASSPILRGDEQFF. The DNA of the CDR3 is TGTGCCAGCTCACCAATCCTGCGAGGGGATGAGCAGTTCTTC.

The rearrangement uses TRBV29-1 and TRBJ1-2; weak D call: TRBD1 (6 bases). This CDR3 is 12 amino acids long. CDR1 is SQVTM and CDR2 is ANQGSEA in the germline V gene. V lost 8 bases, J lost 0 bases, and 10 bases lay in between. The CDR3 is CSFWTANYGYTF. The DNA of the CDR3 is TGCAGCTTTTGGACAGCTAACTATGGCTACACCTTC.

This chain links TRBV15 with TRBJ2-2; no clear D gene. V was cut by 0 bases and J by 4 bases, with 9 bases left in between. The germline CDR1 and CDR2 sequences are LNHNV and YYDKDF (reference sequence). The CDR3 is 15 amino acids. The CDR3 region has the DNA TGTGCCACCAGCAGAGATCAGAGGTCCACCGGGGAGCTGTTTTTT. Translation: CATSRDQRSTGELFF.

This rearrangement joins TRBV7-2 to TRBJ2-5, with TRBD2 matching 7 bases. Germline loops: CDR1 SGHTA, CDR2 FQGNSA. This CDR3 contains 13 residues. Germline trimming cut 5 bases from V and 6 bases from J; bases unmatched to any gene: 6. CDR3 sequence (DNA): TGTGCCAGCAGCCCCGGACTAGGTCAGACCCAGTACTTC. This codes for CASSPGLGQTQYF.

The CDR3, as DNA: TGTGCCAGTAGTATAGAGAGGGGGGATACGCAGTATTTT. Residues: CASSIERGDTQYF. The gene calls are TRBV19 and TRBJ2-3, with D maybe TRBD1 (6 bases). Trimming shortened V by 0 bases and J by 6 bases, and 7 bases separated the two germline ends. The CDR3 consists of 13 residues. Germline CDR1 reads LNHDA; CDR2 reads SQIVND (reference sequence).

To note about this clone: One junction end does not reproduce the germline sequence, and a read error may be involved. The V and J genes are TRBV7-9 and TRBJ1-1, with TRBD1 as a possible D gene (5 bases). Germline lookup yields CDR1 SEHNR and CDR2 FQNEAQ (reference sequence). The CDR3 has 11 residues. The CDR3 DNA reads TGTGCCAGCAGCTCAGGGACTGAAGCTTGCTTT. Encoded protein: CASSSGTEACF. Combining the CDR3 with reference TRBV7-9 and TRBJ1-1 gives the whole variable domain DTGVSQNPRHKITKRGQNVTFRCDPISEHNRLYWYRQTLGQGPEFLTYFQNEAQLEKSRLLSDRFSAERPKGSFSTLEIQRTEQGDSAMYLCASSSGTEACFGQGTRLTVV.

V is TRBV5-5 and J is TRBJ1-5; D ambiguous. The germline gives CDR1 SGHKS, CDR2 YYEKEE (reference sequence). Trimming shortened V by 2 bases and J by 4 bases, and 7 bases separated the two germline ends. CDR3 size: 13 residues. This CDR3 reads CASSLQRNQPQHF. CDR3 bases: TGTGCCAGCAGCTTACAGAGGAATCAGCCCCAGCATTTT.

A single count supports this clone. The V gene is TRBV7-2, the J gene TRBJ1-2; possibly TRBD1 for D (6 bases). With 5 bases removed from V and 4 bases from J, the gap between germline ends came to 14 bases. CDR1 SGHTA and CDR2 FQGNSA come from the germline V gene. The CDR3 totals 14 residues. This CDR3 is CASSTMTGLYGYTF. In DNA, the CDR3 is TGTGCCAGCAGCACGATGACAGGACTCTATGGCTACACCTTC.

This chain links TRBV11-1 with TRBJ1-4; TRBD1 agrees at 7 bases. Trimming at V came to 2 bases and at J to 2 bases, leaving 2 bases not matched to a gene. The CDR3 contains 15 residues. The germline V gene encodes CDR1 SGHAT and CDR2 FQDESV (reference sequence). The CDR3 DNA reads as TGTGCCAGCAGCTTAACAGGGGTGACTAATGAAAAACTGTTTTTT. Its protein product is CASSLTGVTNEKLFF.

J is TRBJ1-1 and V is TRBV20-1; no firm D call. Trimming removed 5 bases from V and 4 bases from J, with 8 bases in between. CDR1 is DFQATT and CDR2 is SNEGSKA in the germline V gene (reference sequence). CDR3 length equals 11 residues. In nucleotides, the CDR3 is TGCAGTGCTCGGGCCATCACTGAAGCTTTCTTT. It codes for CSARAITEAFF.

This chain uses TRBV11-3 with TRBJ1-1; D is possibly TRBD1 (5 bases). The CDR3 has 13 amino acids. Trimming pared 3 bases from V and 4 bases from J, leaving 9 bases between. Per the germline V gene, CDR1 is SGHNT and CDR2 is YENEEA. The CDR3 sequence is CASSFFRGTEAFF. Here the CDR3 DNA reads TGTGCCAGCAGCTTTTTTAGGGGCACTGAAGCTTTCTTT. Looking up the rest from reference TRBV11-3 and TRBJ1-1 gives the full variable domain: EAGVVQSPRYKIIEKKQPVAFWCNPISGHNTLYWYLQNLGQGPELLIRYENEEAVDDSQLPKDRFSAERLKGVDSTLKIQPAELGDSAVYLCASSFFRGTEAFFGQGTRLTVV.

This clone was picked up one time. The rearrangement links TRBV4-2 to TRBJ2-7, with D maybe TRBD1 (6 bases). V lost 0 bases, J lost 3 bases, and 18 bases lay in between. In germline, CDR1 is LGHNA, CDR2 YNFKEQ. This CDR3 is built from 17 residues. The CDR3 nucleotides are TGTGCCAGCAGCCAAGAACCCTCGGGCAGGGGAGTCTACGAGCAGTACTTC. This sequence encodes CASSQEPSGRGVYEQYF.

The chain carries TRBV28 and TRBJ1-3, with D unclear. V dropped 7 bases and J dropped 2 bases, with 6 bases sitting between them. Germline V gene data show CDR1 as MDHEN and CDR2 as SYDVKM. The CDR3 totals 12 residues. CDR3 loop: CASMQPGNTIYF. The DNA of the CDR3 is TGTGCCAGCATGCAGCCTGGAAACACCATATATTTT.

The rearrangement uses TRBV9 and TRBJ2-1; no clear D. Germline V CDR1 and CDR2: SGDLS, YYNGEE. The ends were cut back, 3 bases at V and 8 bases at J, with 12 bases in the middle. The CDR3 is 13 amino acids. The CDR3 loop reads CASSDPTGHEQFF. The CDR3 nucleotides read TGTGCCAGCAGCGACCCTACGGGTCATGAGCAGTTCTTC.

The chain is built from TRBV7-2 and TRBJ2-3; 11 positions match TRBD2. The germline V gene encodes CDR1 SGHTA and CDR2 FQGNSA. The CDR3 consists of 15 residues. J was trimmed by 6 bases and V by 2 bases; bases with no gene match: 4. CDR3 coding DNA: TGTGCCAGCAGCTTAACTAGCGGGAGTTCGGATACGCAGTATTTT. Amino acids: CASSLTSGSSDTQYF. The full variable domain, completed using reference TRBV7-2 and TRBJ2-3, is GAGVSQSPSNKVTEKGKDVELRCDPISGHTALYWYRQSLGQGLEFLIYFQGNSAPDKSGLPSDRFSAERTGGSVSTLTIQRTQQEDSAVYLCASSLTSGSSDTQYFGPGTRLTVL.

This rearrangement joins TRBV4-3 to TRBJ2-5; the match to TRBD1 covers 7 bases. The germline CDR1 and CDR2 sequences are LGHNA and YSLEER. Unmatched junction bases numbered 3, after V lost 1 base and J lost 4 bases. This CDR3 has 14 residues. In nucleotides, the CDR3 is TGCGCCAGCAGCCAAGGACAGGGATCAGAGACCCAGTACTTC. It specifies CASSQGQGSETQYF.

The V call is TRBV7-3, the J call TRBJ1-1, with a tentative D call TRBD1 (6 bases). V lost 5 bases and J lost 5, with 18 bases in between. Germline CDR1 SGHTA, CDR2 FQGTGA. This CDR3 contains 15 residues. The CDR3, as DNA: TGTGCCAGCAGCCCGCGAGGGGGGTTGGGAACTGAAGCTTTCTTT. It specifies CASSPRGGLGTEAFF. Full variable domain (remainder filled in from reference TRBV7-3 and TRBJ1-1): GAGVSQTPSNKVTEKGKYVELRCDPISGHTALYWYRQSLGQGPEFLIYFQGTGAADDSGLPNDRFFAVRPEGSVSTLKIQRTERGDSAVYLCASSPRGGLGTEAFFGQGTRLTVV.

The CDR3 nucleotides are TGTGCCTGGAGTGTACTAGGGTATGGCTACACCTTC. It encodes CAWSVLGYGYTF. The rearrangement uses TRBV30 and TRBJ1-2; D is unresolved. Germline CDR1 and CDR2: GTSNPN and SVGIG (reference sequence). The CDR3 contains 12 residues. Between the trimmed V and J ends, which lost 0 bases and 5 bases, there was a span of 7 bases.

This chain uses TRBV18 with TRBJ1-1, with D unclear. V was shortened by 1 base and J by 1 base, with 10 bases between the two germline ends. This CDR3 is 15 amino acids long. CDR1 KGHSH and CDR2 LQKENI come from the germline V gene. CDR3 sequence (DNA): TGTGCCAGCTCACCACTAAATGGCCAGAACACTGAAGCTTTCTTT. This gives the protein CASSPLNGQNTEAFF.

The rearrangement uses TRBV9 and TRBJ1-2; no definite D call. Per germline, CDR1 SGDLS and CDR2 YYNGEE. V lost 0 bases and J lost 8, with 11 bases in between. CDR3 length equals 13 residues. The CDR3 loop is CASSVELGRGYTF. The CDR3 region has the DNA TGTGCCAGCAGCGTAGAATTAGGGAGGGGCTACACCTTC.

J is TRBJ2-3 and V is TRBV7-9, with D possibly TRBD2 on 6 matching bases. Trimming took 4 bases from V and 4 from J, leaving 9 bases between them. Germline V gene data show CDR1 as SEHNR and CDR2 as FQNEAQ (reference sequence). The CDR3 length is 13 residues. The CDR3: CASSSRGPDTQYF. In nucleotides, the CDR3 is TGTGCCAGCAGCTCGCGGGGCCCAGATACGCAGTATTTT. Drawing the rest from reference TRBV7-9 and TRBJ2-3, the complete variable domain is DTGVSQNPRHKITKRGQNVTFRCDPISEHNRLYWYRQTLGQGPEFLTYFQNEAQLEKSRLLSDRFSAERPKGSFSTLEIQRTEQGDSAMYLCASSSRGPDTQYFGPGTRLTVL.

The CDR3 bases are TGCGCCAGCAGCTTGATTGGGGGGGCAGATACGCAGTATTTT. Translating it yields CASSLIGGADTQYF. The rearrangement uses TRBV5-1 and TRBJ2-3, with 7 positions matching TRBD2. Germline V lookup: CDR1 SGHRS, CDR2 YFSETQ. The CDR3 extends over 14 amino acids. Trimming cost V 1 base and J 4 bases; bases outside gene matches: 3.

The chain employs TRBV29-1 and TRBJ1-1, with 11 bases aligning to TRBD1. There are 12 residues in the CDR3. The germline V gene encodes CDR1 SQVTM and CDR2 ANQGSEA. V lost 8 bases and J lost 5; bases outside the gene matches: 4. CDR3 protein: CSTGQGATEAFF. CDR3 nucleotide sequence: TGCAGCACCGGACAGGGGGCGACTGAAGCTTTCTTT. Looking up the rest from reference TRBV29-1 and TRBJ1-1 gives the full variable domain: SAVISQKPSRDICQRGTSLTIQCQVDSQVTMMFWYRQQPGQSLTLIATANQGSEATYESGFVIDKFPISRPNLTFSTLTVSNMSPEDSSIYLCSTGQGATEAFFGQGTRLTVV.

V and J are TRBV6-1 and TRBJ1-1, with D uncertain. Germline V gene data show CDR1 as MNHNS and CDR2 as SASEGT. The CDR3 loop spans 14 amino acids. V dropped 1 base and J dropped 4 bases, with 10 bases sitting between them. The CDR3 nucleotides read TGTGCCAGCAGTGAAGTCAGAGGGTTCACTGAAGCTTTCTTT. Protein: CASSEVRGFTEAFF.

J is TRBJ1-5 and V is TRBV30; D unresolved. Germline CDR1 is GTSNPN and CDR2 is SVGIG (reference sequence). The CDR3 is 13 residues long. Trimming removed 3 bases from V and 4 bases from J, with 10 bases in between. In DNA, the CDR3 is TGTGCCTGGAGCTCCCAGGTGAATCAGCCCCAGCATTTT. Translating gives CAWSSQVNQPQHF.